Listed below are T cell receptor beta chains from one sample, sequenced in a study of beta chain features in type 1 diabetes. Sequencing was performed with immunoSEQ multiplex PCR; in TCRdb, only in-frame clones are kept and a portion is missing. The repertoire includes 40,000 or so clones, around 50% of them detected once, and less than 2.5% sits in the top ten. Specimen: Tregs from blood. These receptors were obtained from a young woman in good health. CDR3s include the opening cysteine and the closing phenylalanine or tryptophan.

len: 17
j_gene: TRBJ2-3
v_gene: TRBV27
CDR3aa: CASSSLQGSWGTDTQYF

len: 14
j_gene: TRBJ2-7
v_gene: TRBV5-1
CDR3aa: CASSDMTGAYEQYF

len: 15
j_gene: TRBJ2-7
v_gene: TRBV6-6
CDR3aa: CASRGTSGRSYEQYF

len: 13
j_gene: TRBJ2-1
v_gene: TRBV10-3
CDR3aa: CAISDSSYNEQFF

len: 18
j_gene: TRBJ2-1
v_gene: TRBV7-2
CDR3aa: CASSLPGFKGQGSNEQFF

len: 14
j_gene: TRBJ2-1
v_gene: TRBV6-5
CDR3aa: CASRGTSGRDEQFF

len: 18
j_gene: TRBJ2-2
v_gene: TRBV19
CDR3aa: CASSILLAGGPTTGELFF

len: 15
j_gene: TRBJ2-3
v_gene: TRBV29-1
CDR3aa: CSARTSGRSTDTQYF

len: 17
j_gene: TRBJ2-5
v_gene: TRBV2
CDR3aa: CASRLAGGLDHQETQYF

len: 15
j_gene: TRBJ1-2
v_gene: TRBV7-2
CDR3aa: CASSPRPGGESGYTF

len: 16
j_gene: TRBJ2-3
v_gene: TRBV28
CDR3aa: CASSPGIRVRADTQYF

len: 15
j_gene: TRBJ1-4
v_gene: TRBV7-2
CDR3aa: CASSLGAGSIEKLFF

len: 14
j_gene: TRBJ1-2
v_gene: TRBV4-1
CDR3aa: CASSSRDRGSGYTF

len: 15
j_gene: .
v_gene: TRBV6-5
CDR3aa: CASSYFSGSIYEQYF

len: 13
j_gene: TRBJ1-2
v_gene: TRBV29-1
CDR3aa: CSAQDRGRGGYTF

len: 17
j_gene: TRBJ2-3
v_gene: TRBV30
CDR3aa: CAWSVARVSGYTDTQYF

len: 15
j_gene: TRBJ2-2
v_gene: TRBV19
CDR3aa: CATRNRELGTGELFF

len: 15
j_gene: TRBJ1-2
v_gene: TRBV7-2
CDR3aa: CASSLDRTPNYGYTF

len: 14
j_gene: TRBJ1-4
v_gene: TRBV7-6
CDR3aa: CASSLNRGNEKLFF

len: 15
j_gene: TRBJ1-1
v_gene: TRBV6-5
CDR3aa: CASSLTGAVDTEAFF

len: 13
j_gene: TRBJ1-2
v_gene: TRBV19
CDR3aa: CASRQDRVNGYTF